The 2 T cell receptor beta chains in this list originate from one sample, sequenced in a study of shared clonotypes between healthy human individuals. Sequenced by immunoSEQ multiplex PCR; TCRdb stores in-frame clones only, minus some. In the table there are around 1.4 million clones, roughly 98.5% of which are singletons. Sequencing used naive CD4+ T cells sorted from blood. Subset here: CD45RA+ positively selected. All receptors derive from a man aged 25-45 years in good health.

As to this clone: Other DNA sequences within the sample encode an identical CDR3. This chain connects TRBV10-1 to TRBJ1-5, with D unclear. CDR1 WNHNN and CDR2 SYGVQD come from the germline V gene (reference sequence). The V gene lost 0 bases and the J gene lost 3 bases, with 0 bases spanning the gap. The CDR3 contains 12 residues. The CDR3 sequence is CASSESNQPQHF. The DNA for the CDR3 is TGCGCCAGCAGTGAGTCCAATCAGCCCCAGCATTTT.

The chain uses TRBV2 and TRBJ1-5; D gene uncertain. V lost 7 bases and J lost 9, with 16 bases in between. Looked up from germline, CDR1 is SNHLY and CDR2 is FYNNEI. The CDR3 is 13 amino acids. The CDR3: CASTPLEARPQHF. CDR3 nucleotides: TGTGCCAGCACCCCGCTGGAGGCCCGGCCCCAGCATTTT.